This T cell receptor (beta chain) is from a study of sequential checkpoint blockade in melanoma. Treatment defined: randomized to nivolumab then ipilimumab (arm A) or the reverse (arm B). Germline V gene sequence: CDR1 SEHNR, CDR2 FQNEAQ (reference sequence). The CDR3 has 15 amino acids. The J segment lost 0 bases and the V segment lost 3 bases, leaving 3 bases of the junction unmatched. Data came from immunoSEQ multiplex PCR; TCRdb stores just in-frame clones and leaves some out. Altogether 15,000 to 20,000 clones are present, 72% being singletons, with the ten largest covering 21%. V gene TRBV7-9 combines with J gene TRBJ1-1; TRBD1 matches at 8 bases. The sequence was collected from a human donor with melanoma. Material: CD8+ T cells sorted from blood (inferred from file names), obtained from a patient given nivolumab and ipilimumab in sequence. CDR3 region: CASSFAGGMNTEAFF. CDR3 bases: TGTGCCAGCAGCTTTGCAGGGGGCATGAACACTGAAGCTTTCTTT.